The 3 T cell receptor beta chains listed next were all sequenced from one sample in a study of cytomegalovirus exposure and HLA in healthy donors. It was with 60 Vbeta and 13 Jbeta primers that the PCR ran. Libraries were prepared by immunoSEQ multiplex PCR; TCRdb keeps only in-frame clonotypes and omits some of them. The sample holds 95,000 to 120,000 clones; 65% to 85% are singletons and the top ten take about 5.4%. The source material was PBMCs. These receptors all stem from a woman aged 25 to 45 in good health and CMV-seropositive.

In nucleotides, the CDR3 is TGTGCCAGCAGCTTAGCGGCCGGGACTCCGGATACGCAGTATTTT. Translating it yields CASSLAAGTPDTQYF. The chain is built from TRBV7-9 and TRBJ2-3; D is possibly TRBD2 (6 bases). Trimming stripped 0 bases from V and 6 bases from J, with 13 bases between. The CDR3 consists of 15 residues. CDR1 and CDR2 (germline): SEHNR, FQNEAQ (reference sequence).

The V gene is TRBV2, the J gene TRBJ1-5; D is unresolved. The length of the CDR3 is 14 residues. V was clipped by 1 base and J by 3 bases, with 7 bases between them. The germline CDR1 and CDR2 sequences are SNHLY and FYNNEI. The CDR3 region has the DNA TGTGCCAGCAGTGAAGACAGTCCCAATCAGCCCCAGCATTTT. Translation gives CASSEDSPNQPQHF.

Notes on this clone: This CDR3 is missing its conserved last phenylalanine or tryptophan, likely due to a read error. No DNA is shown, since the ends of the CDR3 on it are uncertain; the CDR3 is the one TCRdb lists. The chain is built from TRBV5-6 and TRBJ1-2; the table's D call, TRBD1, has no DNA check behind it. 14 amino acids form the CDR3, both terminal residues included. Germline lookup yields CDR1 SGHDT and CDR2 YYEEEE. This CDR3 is CASSLAWTGEGVST.